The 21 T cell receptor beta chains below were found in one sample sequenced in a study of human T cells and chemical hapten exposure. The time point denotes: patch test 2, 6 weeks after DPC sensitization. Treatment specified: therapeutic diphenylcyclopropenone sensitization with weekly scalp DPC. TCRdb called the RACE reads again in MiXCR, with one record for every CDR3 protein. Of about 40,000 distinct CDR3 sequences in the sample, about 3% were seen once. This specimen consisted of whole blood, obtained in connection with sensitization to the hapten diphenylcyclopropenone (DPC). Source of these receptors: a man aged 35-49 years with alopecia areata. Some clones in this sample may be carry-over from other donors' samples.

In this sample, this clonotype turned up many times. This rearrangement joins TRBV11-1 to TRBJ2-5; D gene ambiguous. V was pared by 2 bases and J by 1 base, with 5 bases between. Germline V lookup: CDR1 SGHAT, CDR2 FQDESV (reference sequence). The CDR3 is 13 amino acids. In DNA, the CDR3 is TGTGCCAGCAGCTTAAGGATCCAAGAGACCCAGTACTTC. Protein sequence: CASSLRIQETQYF. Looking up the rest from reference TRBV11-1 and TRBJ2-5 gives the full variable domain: EAEVAQSPRYKITEKSQAVAFWCDPISGHATLYWYRQILGQGPELLVQFQDESVVDDSQLPKDRFSAERLKGVDSTLKIQPAELGDSAMYLCASSLRIQETQYFGPGTRLLVL.

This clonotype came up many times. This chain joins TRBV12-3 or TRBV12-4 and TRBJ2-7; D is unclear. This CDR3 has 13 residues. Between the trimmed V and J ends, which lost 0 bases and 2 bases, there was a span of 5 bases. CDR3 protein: CASSLARTYEQYF. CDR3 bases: TGTGCCAGCAGTTTAGCCCGAACCTACGAGCAGTACTTC.

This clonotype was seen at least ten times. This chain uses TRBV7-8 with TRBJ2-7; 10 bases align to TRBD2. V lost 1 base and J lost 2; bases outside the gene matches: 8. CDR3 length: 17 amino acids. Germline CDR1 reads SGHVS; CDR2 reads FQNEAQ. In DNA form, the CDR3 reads TGTGCCAGCAGCTTAGTGGCTAGCGGGAGTTCTGCCTACGAGCAGTACTTC. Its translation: CASSLVASGSSAYEQYF.

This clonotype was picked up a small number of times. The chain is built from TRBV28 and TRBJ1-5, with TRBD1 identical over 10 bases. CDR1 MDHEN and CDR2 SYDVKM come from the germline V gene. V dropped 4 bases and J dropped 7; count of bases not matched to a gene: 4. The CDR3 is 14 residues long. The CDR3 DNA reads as TGTGCCAGCAGTTCGACAGGGGGCCAACAGCCCCAGCATTTT. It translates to CASSSTGGQQPQHF.

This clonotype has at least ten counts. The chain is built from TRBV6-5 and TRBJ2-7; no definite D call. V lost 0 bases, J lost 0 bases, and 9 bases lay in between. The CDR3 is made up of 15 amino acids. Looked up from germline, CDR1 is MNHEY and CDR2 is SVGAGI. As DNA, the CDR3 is TGTGCCAGCAGTTACTCGCAGTCCAGCTCCTACGAGCAGTACTTC. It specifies CASSYSQSSSYEQYF.

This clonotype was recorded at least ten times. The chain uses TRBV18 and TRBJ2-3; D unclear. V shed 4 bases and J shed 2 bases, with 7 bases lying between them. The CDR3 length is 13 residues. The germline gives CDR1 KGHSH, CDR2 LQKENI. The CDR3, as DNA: TGTGCCAGCTCACTTCTACACACAGATACGCAGTATTTT. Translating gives CASSLLHTDTQYF.

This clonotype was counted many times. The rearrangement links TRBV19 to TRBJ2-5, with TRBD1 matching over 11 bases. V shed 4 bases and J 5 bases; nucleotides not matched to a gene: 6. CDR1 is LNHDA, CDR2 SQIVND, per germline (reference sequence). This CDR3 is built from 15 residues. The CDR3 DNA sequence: TGTGCCAGTAGTACAGGACAGGGGGCGGGTGAGACCCAGTACTTC. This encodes CASSTGQGAGETQYF.

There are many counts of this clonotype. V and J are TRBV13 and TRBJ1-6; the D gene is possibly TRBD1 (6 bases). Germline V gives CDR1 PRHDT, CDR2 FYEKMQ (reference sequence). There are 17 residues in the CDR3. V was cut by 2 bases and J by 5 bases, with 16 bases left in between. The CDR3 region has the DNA TGTGCCAGCAGCTTAAAACGGGGACAAGGGAATAATTCACCCCTCCACTTT. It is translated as CASSLKRGQGNNSPLHF.

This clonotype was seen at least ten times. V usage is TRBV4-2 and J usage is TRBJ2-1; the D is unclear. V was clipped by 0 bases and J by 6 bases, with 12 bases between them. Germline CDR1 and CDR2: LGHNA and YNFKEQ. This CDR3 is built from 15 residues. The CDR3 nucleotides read TGTGCCAGCAGCCAAGACAGTCTCCCCACCAATGAGCAGTTCTTC. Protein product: CASSQDSLPTNEQFF.

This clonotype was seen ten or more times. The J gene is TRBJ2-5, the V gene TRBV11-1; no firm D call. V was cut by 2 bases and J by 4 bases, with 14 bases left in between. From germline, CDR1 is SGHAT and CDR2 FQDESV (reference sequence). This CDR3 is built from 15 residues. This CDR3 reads CASSLRAPDLETQYF. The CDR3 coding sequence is TGTGCCAGCAGCTTAAGGGCGCCTGATCTAGAGACCCAGTACTTC.

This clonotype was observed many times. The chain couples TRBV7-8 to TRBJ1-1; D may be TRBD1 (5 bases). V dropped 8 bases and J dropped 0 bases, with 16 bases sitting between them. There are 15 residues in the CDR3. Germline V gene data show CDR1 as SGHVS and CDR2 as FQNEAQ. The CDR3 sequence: CASQGGRDMNTEAFF. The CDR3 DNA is TGTGCCAGCCAGGGAGGCAGGGATATGAACACTGAAGCTTTCTTT. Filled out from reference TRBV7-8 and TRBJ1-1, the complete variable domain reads GAGVSQSPRYKVAKRGQDVALRCDPISGHVSLFWYQQALGQGPEFLTYFQNEAQLDKSGLPSDRFFAERPEGSVSTLKIQRTQQEDSAVYLCASQGGRDMNTEAFFGQGTRLTVV.

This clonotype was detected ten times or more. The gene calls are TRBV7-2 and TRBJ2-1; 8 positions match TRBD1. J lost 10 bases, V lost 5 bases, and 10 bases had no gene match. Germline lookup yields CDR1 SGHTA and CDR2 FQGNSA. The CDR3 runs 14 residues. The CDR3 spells CASSTPVRGLEQFF. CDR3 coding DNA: TGTGCCAGCAGCACCCCAGTCAGGGGGCTGGAGCAGTTCTTC.

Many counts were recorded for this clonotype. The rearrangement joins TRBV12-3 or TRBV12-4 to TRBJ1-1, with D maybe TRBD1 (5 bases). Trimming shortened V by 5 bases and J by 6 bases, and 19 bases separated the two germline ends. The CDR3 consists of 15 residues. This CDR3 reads CASSPRDGGRAEAFF. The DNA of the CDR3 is TGTGCCAGCAGTCCCCGGGACGGTGGACGGGCTGAAGCTTTCTTT.

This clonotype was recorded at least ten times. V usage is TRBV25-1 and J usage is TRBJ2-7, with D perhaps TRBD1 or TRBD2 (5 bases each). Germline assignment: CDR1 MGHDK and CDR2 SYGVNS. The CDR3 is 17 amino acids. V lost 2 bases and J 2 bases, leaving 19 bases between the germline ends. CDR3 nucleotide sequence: TGTGCCAGCAGTGAAATCCTGAGGGGCGAAACTACCTACGAGCAGTACTTC. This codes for CASSEILRGETTYEQYF.

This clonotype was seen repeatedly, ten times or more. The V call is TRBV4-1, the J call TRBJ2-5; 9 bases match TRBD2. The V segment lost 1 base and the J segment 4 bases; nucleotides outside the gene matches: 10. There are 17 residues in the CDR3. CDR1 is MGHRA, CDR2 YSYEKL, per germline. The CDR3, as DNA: TGCGCCAGCAGCCAAGTCGGGGCGGGAGGGCCTGCAGAGACCCAGTACTTC. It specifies CASSQVGAGGPAETQYF.

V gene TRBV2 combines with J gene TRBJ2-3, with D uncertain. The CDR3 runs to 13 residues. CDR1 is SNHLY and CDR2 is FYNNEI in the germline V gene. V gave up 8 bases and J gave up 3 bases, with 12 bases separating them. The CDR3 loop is CASSSVRTDTQYF. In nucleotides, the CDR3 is TGTGCCAGCTCCTCAGTCAGGACAGATACGCAGTATTTT.

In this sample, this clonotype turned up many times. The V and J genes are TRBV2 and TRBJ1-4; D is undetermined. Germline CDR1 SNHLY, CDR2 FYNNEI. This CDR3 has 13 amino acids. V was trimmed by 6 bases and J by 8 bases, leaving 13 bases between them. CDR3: CASREDGVEKLFF. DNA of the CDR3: TGTGCCAGCAGGGAGGACGGGGTCGAAAAACTGTTTTTT. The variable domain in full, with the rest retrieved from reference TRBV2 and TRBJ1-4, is EPEVTQTPSHQVTQMGQEVILRCVPISNHLYFYWYRQILGQKVEFLVSFYNNEISEKSEIFDDQFSVERPDGSNFTLKIRSTKLEDSAMYFCASREDGVEKLFFGSGTQLSVL.

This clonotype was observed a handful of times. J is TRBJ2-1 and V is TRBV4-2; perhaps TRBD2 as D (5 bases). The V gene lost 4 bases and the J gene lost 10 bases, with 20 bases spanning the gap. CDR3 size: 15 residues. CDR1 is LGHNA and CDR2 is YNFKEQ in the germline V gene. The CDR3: CASSLGSGPEGEQFF. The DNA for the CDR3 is TGTGCCAGCAGCCTAGGGAGCGGTCCTGAGGGAGAGCAGTTCTTC.

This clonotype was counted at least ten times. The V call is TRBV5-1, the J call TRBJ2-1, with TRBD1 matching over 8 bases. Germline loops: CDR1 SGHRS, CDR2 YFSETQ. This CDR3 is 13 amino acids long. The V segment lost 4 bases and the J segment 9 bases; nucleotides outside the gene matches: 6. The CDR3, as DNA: TGCGCCAGCAGCATGCAGGGGGCAGGTGAGCAGTTCTTC. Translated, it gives CASSMQGAGEQFF.

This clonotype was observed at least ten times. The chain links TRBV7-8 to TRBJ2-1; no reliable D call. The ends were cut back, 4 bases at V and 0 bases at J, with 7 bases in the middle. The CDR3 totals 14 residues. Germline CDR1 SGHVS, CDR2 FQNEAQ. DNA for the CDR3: TGTGCCAGCAGCTCTAAAGCCTCCTACAATGAGCAGTTCTTC. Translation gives CASSSKASYNEQFF.

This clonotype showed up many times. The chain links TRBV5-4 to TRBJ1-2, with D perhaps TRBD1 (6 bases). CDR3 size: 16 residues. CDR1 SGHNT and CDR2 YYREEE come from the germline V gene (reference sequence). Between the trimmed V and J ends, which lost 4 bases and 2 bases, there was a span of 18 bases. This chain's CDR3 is CASSGGTPLTNYGYTF. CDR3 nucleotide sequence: TGTGCCAGCAGCGGCGGGACACCACTTACCAACTATGGCTACACCTTC. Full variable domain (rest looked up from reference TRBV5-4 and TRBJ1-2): ETGVTQSPTHLIKTRGQQVTLRCSSQSGHNTVSWYQQALGQGPQFIFQYYREEENGRGNFPPRFSGLQFPNYSSELNVNALELDDSALYLCASSGGTPLTNYGYTFGSGTRLTVV.